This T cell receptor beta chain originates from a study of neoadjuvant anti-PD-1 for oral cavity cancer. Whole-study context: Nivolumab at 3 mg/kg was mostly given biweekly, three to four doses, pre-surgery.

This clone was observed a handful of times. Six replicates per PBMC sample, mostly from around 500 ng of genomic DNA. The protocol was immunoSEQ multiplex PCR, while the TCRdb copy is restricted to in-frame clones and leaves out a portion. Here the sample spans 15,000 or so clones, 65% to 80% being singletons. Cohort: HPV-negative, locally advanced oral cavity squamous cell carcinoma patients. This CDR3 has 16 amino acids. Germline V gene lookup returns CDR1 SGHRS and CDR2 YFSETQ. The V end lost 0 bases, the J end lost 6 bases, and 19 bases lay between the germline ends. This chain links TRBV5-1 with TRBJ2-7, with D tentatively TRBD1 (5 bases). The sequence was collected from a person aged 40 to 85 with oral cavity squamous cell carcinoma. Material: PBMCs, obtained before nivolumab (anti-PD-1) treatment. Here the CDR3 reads CASSLGDSTLFGEQYF. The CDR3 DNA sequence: TGCGCCAGCAGCTTGGGAGACAGCACCCTGTTTGGCGAGCAGTACTTC.